These 25 T cell receptor beta chains share one sample of origin, sequenced in a study of cytomegalovirus exposure and HLA in healthy donors. Sequencing was performed with immunoSEQ multiplex PCR; in TCRdb, only in-frame clones are kept and a portion is missing. Counted here are tens of thousands of clones, 91% occurring once; the ten biggest clones make up approximately 2%. Sequencing input: PBMCs. These TCRs come from a woman in her 30s in good health and CMV-seronegative.

Regarding this clone: A junction boundary mismatches the germline segment, possibly from a read error. This chain joins TRBV19 and TRBJ2-7, with D possibly being TRBD1 (5 bases). In germline, CDR1 is LNHDA, CDR2 SQIVND (reference sequence). This CDR3 has 14 residues. CDR3: CASSILDNSFEQYF. The CDR3 bases are TGTGCCAGTAGTATTCTGGACAACTCCTTCGAGCAGTACTTC.

This sequence joins TRBV6-1 and TRBJ2-3; 9 bases map to TRBD1. Germline V gives CDR1 MNHNS, CDR2 SASEGT. J was trimmed by 4 bases and V by 7 bases; bases with no gene match: 9. The CDR3 covers 15 residues. The CDR3 region is CASTRGDRDADTQYF. Written as DNA, the CDR3 is TGTGCCAGCACCCGCGGGGACAGGGATGCAGATACGCAGTATTTT.

This chain connects TRBV6-4 to TRBJ2-3; TRBD1 matches at 8 bases. Germline CDR1 is MRHNA and CDR2 is SNTAGT. V lost 0 bases, J lost 3 bases, and 5 bases stayed unmatched. CDR3 length equals 16 residues. The CDR3 sequence is CASSDSGTGETDTQYF. For the CDR3, the DNA is TGTGCCAGCAGTGACTCGGGGACAGGAGAAACAGATACGCAGTATTTT.

This rearrangement joins TRBV7-2 to TRBJ2-2, with D possibly TRBD1 on 5 matching bases. Trimming pared 6 bases from V and 5 bases from J, leaving 16 bases between. The CDR3 covers 15 residues. Germline-derived CDR1 and CDR2 are SGHTA and FQGNSA. The CDR3 nucleotides are TGTGCCAGCAGACAGGACGGGCTGGGTACCGGGGAGCTGTTTTTT. It encodes CASRQDGLGTGELFF.

This chain connects TRBV9 to TRBJ1-3, with 7 bases matching TRBD1. Germline lookup yields CDR1 SGDLS and CDR2 YYNGEE. The CDR3 is 16 amino acids. The V gene end was trimmed by 0 bases and the J gene end by 4 bases; junction bases not matched to a gene: 7. The CDR3 bases are TGTGCCAGCAGCGTAGCCGGACAGGCAGGGGGAAACACCATATATTTT. Translating gives CASSVAGQAGGNTIYF.

The CDR3 loop reads CASSLYYEQYF. CDR3 sequence (DNA): TGTGCCAGCAGCTTGTACTACGAGCAGTACTTC. V gene TRBV5-8 combines with J gene TRBJ2-7; D is uncertain. The V and J ends lost 1 base and 3 bases respectively, with 2 bases between them. Germline lookup yields CDR1 SGHTS and CDR2 YDEGEE. CDR3 length: 11 residues.

The CDR3: CASSRSPGLAGVEQFF. The CDR3 region has the DNA TGTGCCAGCAGCCGGAGTCCGGGACTAGCGGGAGTTGAGCAGTTCTTC. The J gene is TRBJ2-1, the V gene TRBV14, with 14 nucleotides matching TRBD2. The CDR3 runs to 16 residues. V trimming: 4 bases; J trimming: 9 bases; junction bases outside the gene matches: 8. In germline, CDR1 is SGHDN, CDR2 FVKESK.

V gene TRBV13 combines with J gene TRBJ2-3; 12 bases are a match to TRBD1. Unmatched junction bases numbered 8, after V lost 5 bases and J lost 2 bases. From germline, CDR1 is PRHDT and CDR2 FYEKMQ (reference sequence). CDR3 length: 17 residues. CDR3 DNA: TGTGCCAGCAGCATACTTTGGGACAGGGGGCCCACAGATACGCAGTATTTT. It yields the protein CASSILWDRGPTDTQYF.

The rearrangement joins TRBV9 to TRBJ2-1; 8 positions agree with TRBD2. Germline V lookup: CDR1 SGDLS, CDR2 YYNGEE. Trimming at V came to 5 bases and at J to 5 bases, leaving 6 bases not matched to a gene. The CDR3 is 14 amino acids. The CDR3 here is CASSETSENNEQFF. The CDR3 DNA reads TGTGCCAGCAGTGAGACTAGCGAAAACAATGAGCAGTTCTTC.

The chain is built from TRBV28 and TRBJ2-7; 10 bases are a match to TRBD2. The length of the CDR3 is 14 residues. Germline values: CDR1 MDHEN, CDR2 SYDVKM. Trimming cost V 3 bases and J 4 bases; bases outside gene matches: 3. CDR3 sequence (DNA): TGTGCCAGCAGTTTCTCTAGCGGGAGATACGAGCAGTACTTC. It is translated as CASSFSSGRYEQYF.

The V gene is TRBV4-1, the J gene TRBJ1-4; D might be TRBD1 (6 bases). The germline V gene has CDR1 MGHRA and CDR2 YSYEKL. The CDR3 is 16 residues long. V lost 0 bases and J lost 4, with 12 bases in between. The CDR3 bases are TGCGCCAGCAGCCAAGATCAGGGGCAGGGTAATGAAAAACTGTTTTTT. It specifies CASSQDQGQGNEKLFF.

This clone came up once. This chain uses TRBV6-1 with TRBJ1-2; D possibly corresponds to TRBD1 (6 bases). In germline, CDR1 is MNHNS, CDR2 SASEGT. The CDR3 runs 14 residues. Trimming took 5 bases from V and 8 from J, leaving 18 bases between them. This chain's CDR3 is CASSSTTGGLGYTF. For the CDR3, the DNA is TGTGCCAGCAGTTCCACGACAGGAGGCCTCGGCTACACCTTC.

The genes are TRBV7-2 and TRBJ1-1, with 8 nucleotides matching TRBD1. V dropped 6 bases and J dropped 4; count of bases not matched to a gene: 10. CDR1 and CDR2 from the germline V gene are SGHTA and FQGNSA. The CDR3 is 15 amino acids. The CDR3 reads CASRIQGARGTEAFF. In nucleotides, the CDR3 is TGTGCCAGCAGAATTCAGGGGGCGCGGGGCACTGAAGCTTTCTTT.

The chain couples TRBV10-3 to TRBJ2-7; weak D call: TRBD2 (6 bases). Germline V gene lookup returns CDR1 ENHRY and CDR2 SYGVKD. V was cut by 7 bases and J by 4 bases, with 11 bases left in between. The CDR3 has 12 amino acids. This CDR3 reads CAIKAGPYEQYF. CDR3 DNA: TGTGCCATCAAGGCGGGACCTTACGAGCAGTACTTC.

The chain carries TRBV7-8 and TRBJ2-3; D is possibly TRBD1 (6 bases). V lost 7 bases and J lost 4, with 18 bases in between. This CDR3 is 15 amino acids long. CDR1 and CDR2 (germline): SGHVS, FQNEAQ. CDR3 coding DNA: TGTGCCAGCACCCTGGGGGCAGTTGGAGCAGATACGCAGTATTTT. Protein sequence: CASTLGAVGADTQYF.

CDR3 amino acids: CASSLAIEGYNEQFF. CDR3 sequence (DNA): TGTGCCAGCAGTTTGGCTATAGAGGGATACAATGAGCAGTTCTTC. The V and J genes are TRBV27 and TRBJ2-1, with D tentatively TRBD2 (5 bases). This CDR3 contains 15 residues. Deletions cut 3 bases from V and 4 bases from J, with 13 bases between. Germline V gives CDR1 MNHEY, CDR2 SMNVEV (reference sequence).

The V call is TRBV29-1, the J call TRBJ1-2; D remains unclear. Per germline, CDR1 SQVTM and CDR2 ANQGSEA. The CDR3 contains 12 residues. V shed 0 bases and J shed 9 bases, with 11 bases lying between them. CDR3 protein: CSVEDQRGSYTF. Written as DNA, the CDR3 is TGCAGCGTTGAAGATCAAAGAGGTAGCTACACCTTC.

CDR3 protein: CASRRKPTGNTEAFF. The DNA for the CDR3 is TGTGCCAGCAGACGTAAACCGACAGGTAACACTGAAGCTTTCTTT. The rearrangement joins TRBV27 to TRBJ1-1; D perhaps matches TRBD1 (6 bases). The ends were cut back, 6 bases at V and 2 bases at J, with 16 bases in the middle. The germline V gene encodes CDR1 MNHEY and CDR2 SMNVEV (reference sequence). This CDR3 comprises 15 residues.

The chain is built from TRBV12-5 and TRBJ2-7; a weak D match, TRBD1 (5 bases). The V gene lost 3 bases and the J gene lost 1 base, with 22 bases spanning the gap. The V gene's germline CDR1 is LGHNT and CDR2 FRNRAP. This CDR3 has 18 residues. CDR3 sequence: CASGLRPDTITSSYEQYF. CDR3 nucleotides: TGTGCTAGTGGTTTACGTCCGGACACAATTACCTCTTCCTACGAGCAGTACTTC.

The genes are TRBV28 and TRBJ2-1; D is unresolved. Trimming shortened V by 3 bases and J by 7 bases, and 4 bases separated the two germline ends. The CDR3 length is 11 residues. Germline-derived CDR1 and CDR2 are MDHEN and SYDVKM. CDR3 amino acids: CASSLSNEQFF. The CDR3 nucleotides are TGTGCCAGCAGTTTGAGTAATGAGCAGTTCTTC.

The chain carries TRBV9 and TRBJ2-1; 9 bases line up with TRBD2. This CDR3 spans 17 amino acids. CDR1 and CDR2 (germline): SGDLS, YYNGEE. The trim removed 0 bases at V and 6 bases at J, leaving 10 bases unmatched. In DNA form, the CDR3 reads TGTGCCAGCAGCGTAGGGGGTAGCGGGAGTAGTGGCAATGAGCAGTTCTTC. This codes for CASSVGGSGSSGNEQFF.

This chain uses TRBV29-1 with TRBJ2-3, with 10 bases that match TRBD1. V lost 5 bases, J lost 2 bases, and 10 bases stayed unmatched. CDR1 is SQVTM and CDR2 is ANQGSEA in the germline V gene. The CDR3 is 16 amino acids. This chain's CDR3 is CSVPTRDRGFTDTQYF. In DNA, the CDR3 is TGCAGCGTTCCGACGCGGGACAGGGGATTCACAGATACGCAGTATTTT.

V gene TRBV6-5 combines with J gene TRBJ2-1; 10 bases are shared with TRBD2. Unmatched junction bases numbered 5, after V lost 2 bases and J lost 4 bases. The CDR3 has 16 residues. Germline V CDR1 and CDR2: MNHEY, SVGAGI. The CDR3, as DNA: TGTGCCAGCAGTTACCGTTGGACTAGCGGTTACAATGAGCAGTTCTTC. Its protein is CASSYRWTSGYNEQFF.

The gene calls are TRBV9 and TRBJ2-1, with TRBD2 matching over 8 bases. CDR1 and CDR2 (germline): SGDLS, YYNGEE. V trimming: 2 bases; J trimming: 7 bases; junction bases outside the gene matches: 8. This CDR3 has 15 residues. This CDR3 is CASSVKAGGGNEQFF. The CDR3 DNA is TGTGCCAGCAGCGTGAAGGCGGGAGGCGGTAATGAGCAGTTCTTC.

V usage is TRBV6-6 and J usage is TRBJ2-7, with D tentatively TRBD1 (6 bases). CDR3 size: 14 residues. V lost 2 bases and J lost 3, with 11 bases in between. CDR1 MNHNY and CDR2 SVGAGI come from the germline V gene (reference sequence). The CDR3 reads CASSYGTGNYEQYF. In DNA, the CDR3 is TGTGCCAGCAGTTACGGTACAGGGAACTACGAGCAGTACTTC.